This TCR beta chain was identified in a study of immune characterization of retroperitoneal liposarcoma. This clonotype is deemed medium-sized. Germline V CDR1 and CDR2: MNHNS, SASEGT. The V gene lost 10 bases and the J gene lost 1 base, with 12 bases spanning the gap. The CDR3 is 13 amino acids. TCRdb re-called the PCR reads through MiXCR, storing one row per CDR3 protein. This sample has under 15,000 distinct CDR3 sequences; over 45% occur once, and the top ten carry 10% to 15%. The chain recombines TRBV6-1 with TRBJ2-3; D call uncertain. The sequence was collected from a female donor with retroperitoneal liposarcoma. Material for sequencing was tumor tissue. The CDR3 bases are TGTGCCACCGAGACAAGCGGCACAGATACGCAGTATTTT. Protein: CATETSGTDTQYF.